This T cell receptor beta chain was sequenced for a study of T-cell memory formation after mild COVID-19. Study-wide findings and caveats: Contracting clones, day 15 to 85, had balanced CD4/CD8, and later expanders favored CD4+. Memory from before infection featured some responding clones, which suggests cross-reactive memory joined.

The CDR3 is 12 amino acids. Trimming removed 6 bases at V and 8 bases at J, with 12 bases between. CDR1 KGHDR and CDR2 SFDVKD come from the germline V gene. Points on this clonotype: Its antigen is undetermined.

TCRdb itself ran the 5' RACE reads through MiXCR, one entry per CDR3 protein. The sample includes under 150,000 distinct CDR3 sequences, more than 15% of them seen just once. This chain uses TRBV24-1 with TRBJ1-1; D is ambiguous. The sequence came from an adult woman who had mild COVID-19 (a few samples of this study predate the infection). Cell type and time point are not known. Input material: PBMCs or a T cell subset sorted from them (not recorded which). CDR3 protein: CATSHRSGEAFF. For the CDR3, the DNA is TGTGCCACCAGTCATCGTTCGGGCGAAGCTTTCTTT.